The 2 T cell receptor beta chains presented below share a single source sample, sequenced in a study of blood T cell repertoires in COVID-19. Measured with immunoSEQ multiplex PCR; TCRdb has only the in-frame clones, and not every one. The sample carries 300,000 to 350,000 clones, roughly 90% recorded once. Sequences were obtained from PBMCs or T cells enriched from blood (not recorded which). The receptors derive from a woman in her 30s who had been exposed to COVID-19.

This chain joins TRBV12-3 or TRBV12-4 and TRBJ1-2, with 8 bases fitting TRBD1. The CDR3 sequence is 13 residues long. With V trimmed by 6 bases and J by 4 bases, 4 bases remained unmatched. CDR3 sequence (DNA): TGTGCCAGCAGGGACAGGGCCGTCTATGGCTACACCTTC. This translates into CASRDRAVYGYTF.

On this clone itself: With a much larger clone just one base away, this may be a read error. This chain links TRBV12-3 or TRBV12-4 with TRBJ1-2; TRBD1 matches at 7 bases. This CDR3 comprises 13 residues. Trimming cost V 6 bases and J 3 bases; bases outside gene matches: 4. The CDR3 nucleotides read TGTGCCAGCAGCCCTACAGGGGACTATGGCTACACCTTC. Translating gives CASSPTGDYGYTF.